The 32 T cell receptor beta chains below were found in one sample sequenced in a study of blood T cell repertoires in COVID-19. Libraries were prepared by immunoSEQ multiplex PCR; TCRdb keeps only in-frame clonotypes and omits some of them. Of a few hundred thousand clones in the sample, about 90% were seen once. Material for sequencing was PBMCs or T cells enriched from blood (not recorded which). The receptors originated from a woman between 45 and 60 years old who had been exposed to COVID-19.

The chain joins TRBV6-6 to TRBJ1-6, with 8 nucleotides matching TRBD1. The CDR3 has 15 amino acids. Germline CDR1 reads MNHNY; CDR2 reads SVGAGI (reference sequence). Trimming took 4 bases from V and 10 from J; bases not matched to a gene: 9. This CDR3 is CASSSLGQGGSPLHF. The CDR3 DNA is TGTGCCAGCAGTTCCCTTGGACAGGGCGGGTCACCCCTCCACTTT.

This chain links TRBV29-1 with TRBJ1-1; tentative D call: TRBD1 (6 bases). Germline CDR1 and CDR2: SQVTM and ANQGSEA. V lost 6 bases to trimming and J lost 1 base, with 12 bases between them. The CDR3 extends over 13 amino acids. DNA of the CDR3: TGCAGCGTCAACAGGGATCCGAACACTGAAGCTTTCTTT. Protein: CSVNRDPNTEAFF.

The chain recombines TRBV5-4 with TRBJ1-6, with D possibly TRBD1 on 5 matching bases. With 4 bases removed from V and 7 bases from J, the gap between germline ends came to 18 bases. Germline CDR1 is SGHNT and CDR2 is YYREEE (reference sequence). CDR3 size: 16 residues. As DNA, the CDR3 is TGTGCCAGCAGCGCGGGGGGGAGTAACATAAATTCACCCCTCCACTTT. Amino acids: CASSAGGSNINSPLHF. The variable domain in full, with the rest retrieved from reference TRBV5-4 and TRBJ1-6, is ETGVTQSPTHLIKTRGQQVTLRCSSQSGHNTVSWYQQALGQGPQFIFQYYREEENGRGNFPPRFSGLQFPNYSSELNVNALELDDSALYLCASSAGGSNINSPLHFGNGTRLTVT.

This chain uses TRBV5-8 with TRBJ1-4, with D uncertain. With 4 bases removed from V and 8 bases from J, the gap between germline ends came to 15 bases. This CDR3 comprises 14 residues. Germline assignment: CDR1 SGHTS and CDR2 YDEGEE. The CDR3 sequence: CASSHLGAWEKLFF. DNA of the CDR3: TGTGCCAGCAGCCACCTGGGCGCATGGGAAAAACTGTTTTTT. Supplemented by reference TRBV5-8 and TRBJ1-4, the full variable domain reads EAGVTQSPTHLIKTRGQQATLRCSPISGHTSVYWYQQALGLGLQFLLWYDEGEERNRGNFPPRFSGRQFPNYSSELNVNALELEDSALYLCASSHLGAWEKLFFGSGTQLSVL.

This chain links TRBV11-1 with TRBJ1-2; TRBD1 agrees at 7 bases. CDR1 is SGHAT and CDR2 is FQDESV in the germline V gene (reference sequence). Trimming cost V 2 bases and J 4 bases; bases outside gene matches: 7. The CDR3 has 15 amino acids. The chain's CDR3 is CASSLNEGQLYGYTF. In DNA, the CDR3 is TGTGCCAGCAGCTTAAACGAGGGACAGCTCTATGGCTACACCTTC.

The rearrangement joins TRBV30 to TRBJ2-1; 8 bases line up with TRBD1. Trimming at V came to 2 bases and at J to 10 bases, leaving 7 bases not matched to a gene. Germline V gives CDR1 GTSNPN, CDR2 SVGIG (reference sequence). The CDR3 consists of 13 residues. CDR3 region: CAWSYGTGGEQFF. DNA of the CDR3: TGTGCCTGGAGTTACGGGACAGGTGGGGAGCAGTTCTTC. Combining the CDR3 with reference TRBV30 and TRBJ2-1 gives the whole variable domain SQTIHQWPATLVQPVGSPLSLECTVEGTSNPNLYWYRQAAGRGLQLLFYSVGIGQISSEVPQNLSASRPQDRQFILSSKKLLLSDSGFYLCAWSYGTGGEQFFGPGTRLTVL.

This sequence joins TRBV18 and TRBJ1-6; the D gene is possibly TRBD1 (5 bases). V dropped 5 bases and J dropped 10 bases, with 24 bases sitting between them. This CDR3 comprises 17 residues. Looked up from germline, CDR1 is KGHSH and CDR2 is LQKENI. This chain's CDR3 is CASSASDTPLMGSPLHF. CDR3 coding DNA: TGTGCCAGCTCAGCTTCGGACACCCCATTGATGGGGTCACCCCTCCACTTT.

The chain recombines TRBV29-1 with TRBJ2-2; D is unclear. The germline V gene encodes CDR1 SQVTM and CDR2 ANQGSEA. The CDR3 sequence is 11 residues long. With 6 bases removed from V and 4 bases from J, the gap between germline ends came to 6 bases. The CDR3 protein is CSVRFTGELFF. CDR3 in DNA: TGCAGCGTCAGATTCACCGGGGAGCTGTTTTTT.

The chain couples TRBV30 to TRBJ1-1; D remains unclear. CDR1 GTSNPN and CDR2 SVGIG come from the germline V gene (reference sequence). The V end lost 0 bases, the J end lost 1 base, and 6 bases lay between the germline ends. The CDR3 is made up of 13 amino acids. The CDR3 sequence is CAWSVLANTEAFF. The CDR3 DNA follows: TGTGCCTGGAGTGTACTTGCGAACACTGAAGCTTTCTTT.

The chain employs TRBV2 and TRBJ2-1; 12 bases align to TRBD1. The trim removed 5 bases at V and 12 bases at J, leaving 8 bases unmatched. Germline CDR1 reads SNHLY; CDR2 reads FYNNEI. This CDR3 region has 14 residues. This chain's CDR3 is CASSFRDRGRGQFF. The CDR3 DNA follows: TGTGCCAGCAGTTTCCGGGACAGGGGGCGGGGGCAGTTCTTC.

The CDR3 nucleotides read TGCGCCAGCAGCCGTCAAGGGGGAATGAACACTGAAGCTTTCTTT. It codes for CASSRQGGMNTEAFF. V usage is TRBV4-1 and J usage is TRBJ1-1; D may be TRBD1 (6 bases). V shed 4 bases and J shed 0 bases, with 12 bases lying between them. The CDR3 runs 15 residues. Germline V gene data show CDR1 as MGHRA and CDR2 as YSYEKL.

The chain couples TRBV19 to TRBJ1-5, with 10 bases that match TRBD1. Germline CDR1 and CDR2: LNHDA and SQIVND (reference sequence). Unmatched junction bases numbered 7, after V lost 4 bases and J lost 1 base. CDR3 length equals 17 residues. The chain's CDR3 is CASSKTGTGESNQPQHF. Written as DNA, the CDR3 is TGTGCCAGTAGTAAAACCGGGACAGGGGAGAGCAATCAGCCCCAGCATTTT. The full variable domain, rest sourced from reference TRBV19 and TRBJ1-5, is DGGITQSPKYLFRKEGQNVTLSCEQNLNHDAMYWYRQDPGQGLRLIYYSQIVNDFQKGDIAEGYSVSREKKESFPLTVTSAQKNPTAFYLCASSKTGTGESNQPQHFGDGTRLSIL.

The chain joins TRBV4-2 to TRBJ2-3; 7 nucleotides align to TRBD2. The junction had 18 bases not matched to a gene; V was cut back by 3 bases and J by 3 bases. The CDR3 length is 19 residues. Germline assignment: CDR1 LGHNA and CDR2 YNFKEQ. The CDR3 nucleotides are TGTGCCAGCAGCCATTCCCTCACAGCGGGATCCTTTCTGACAGATACGCAGTATTTT. Its translation is CASSHSLTAGSFLTDTQYF.

The rearrangement links TRBV18 to TRBJ1-5; TRBD1 might be the D (5 bases). Looked up from germline, CDR1 is KGHSH and CDR2 is LQKENI. CDR3 length: 15 residues. V was clipped by 3 bases and J by 1 base, with 10 bases between them. This CDR3 reads CASSPGGVSNQPQHF. The CDR3 DNA sequence: TGTGCCAGCTCACCTGGGGGGGTGAGCAATCAGCCCCAGCATTTT. The full variable domain, rest sourced from reference TRBV18 and TRBJ1-5, is NAGVMQNPRHLVRRRGQEARLRCSPMKGHSHVYWYRQLPEEGLKFMVYLQKENIIDESGMPKERFSAEFPKEGPSILRIQQVVRGDSAAYFCASSPGGVSNQPQHFGDGTRLSIL.

The chain recombines TRBV4-2 with TRBJ1-6; tentative D call: TRBD1 (5 bases). The CDR3 totals 14 residues. The V gene lost 0 bases and the J gene lost 10 bases, with 10 bases spanning the gap. Germline V gene data show CDR1 as LGHNA and CDR2 as YNFKEQ. CDR3 nucleotides: TGTGCCAGCAGCCAAGAGGGGCTTCGGTCACCCCTCCACTTT. It is translated as CASSQEGLRSPLHF.

This chain connects TRBV6-1 to TRBJ1-6, with D uncertain. CDR3 length: 14 amino acids. Trimming shortened V by 0 bases and J by 15 bases, and 15 bases separated the two germline ends. Germline CDR1 reads MNHNS; CDR2 reads SASEGT. CDR3 in amino acids: CASSEAAEDQDLHF. In nucleotides, the CDR3 is TGTGCCAGCAGTGAAGCGGCGGAGGATCAGGACCTCCACTTT.

The V and J genes are TRBV28 and TRBJ1-4; perhaps TRBD1 as D (5 bases). The ends were cut back, 3 bases at V and 5 bases at J, with 10 bases in the middle. The CDR3 has 14 residues. Germline V gene data show CDR1 as MDHEN and CDR2 as SYDVKM. CDR3 DNA: TGTGCCAGCAGTTTCGCGGGGGAAAATGAAAAACTGTTTTTT. Protein: CASSFAGENEKLFF.

This clone was found a few times. The rearrangement links TRBV3-1 (or the pseudogene TRBV3-2) to TRBJ2-7; TRBD2 agrees at 15 bases. Losses at the gene ends were 4 bases for V and 1 base for J; bases not matched to a gene: 11. Per the germline V gene, CDR1 is LGHDT and CDR2 is YNNKEL (reference sequence). The CDR3 extends over 19 amino acids. The DNA for the CDR3 is TGTGCCAGCAGCCCAGGGACTAGCGGGGGGATCCTACTATCCTACGAGCAGTACTTC. Protein sequence: CASSPGTSGGILLSYEQYF.

The genes are TRBV2 and TRBJ1-1; a weak D match, TRBD1 (5 bases). CDR1 and CDR2 from the germline V gene are SNHLY and FYNNEI. V lost 7 bases and J 3 bases, leaving 24 bases between the germline ends. The CDR3 covers 17 residues. The CDR3 sequence is CASTEQGRIRGDTEAFF. CDR3 coding DNA: TGTGCCAGCACCGAGCAAGGGCGGATACGGGGGGACACTGAAGCTTTCTTT. Complete variable domain (other parts from reference TRBV2 and TRBJ1-1): EPEVTQTPSHQVTQMGQEVILRCVPISNHLYFYWYRQILGQKVEFLVSFYNNEISEKSEIFDDQFSVERPDGSNFTLKIRSTKLEDSAMYFCASTEQGRIRGDTEAFFGQGTRLTVV.

This chain links TRBV5-1 with TRBJ1-1; D call uncertain. V was trimmed by 5 bases and J by 0 bases, leaving 8 bases between them. Germline V CDR1 and CDR2: SGHRS, YFSETQ. This CDR3 comprises 13 residues. The CDR3 spells CASSENLNTEAFF. The CDR3 region has the DNA TGCGCCAGCAGTGAGAACTTGAACACTGAAGCTTTCTTT.

This clone was picked up a small number of times. V usage is TRBV7-9 and J usage is TRBJ1-6; possible D gene TRBD1, 6 bases. V was clipped by 2 bases and J by 7 bases, with 9 bases between them. The CDR3 extends over 14 amino acids. Germline lookup yields CDR1 SEHNR and CDR2 FQNEAQ (reference sequence). Here the CDR3 reads CASSLWGLNSPLHF. Written as DNA, the CDR3 is TGTGCCAGCAGCTTATGGGGGCTGAATTCACCCCTCCACTTT.

This clone has a single count. V and J are TRBV5-4 and TRBJ1-4, with 8 positions matching TRBD1. V lost 4 bases to trimming and J lost 7 bases; unmatched junction nucleotides: 6. CDR1 is SGHNT, CDR2 YYREEE, per germline (reference sequence). CDR3 length: 14 residues. The DNA of the CDR3 is TGTGCCAGCAGCGCCCGGGACAGGACTGAAAAACTGTTTTTT. Amino acid sequence: CASSARDRTEKLFF.

The rearrangement uses TRBV2 and TRBJ2-1, with D unclear. Germline loops: CDR1 SNHLY, CDR2 FYNNEI. V was trimmed by 4 bases and J by 9 bases, leaving 10 bases between them. This CDR3 has 12 amino acids. In DNA form, the CDR3 reads TGTGCCAGCAGTGTGGTTGCGAGTGAGCAGTTCTTC. It translates to CASSVVASEQFF.

In this sample, this clone turned up many times. This sequence joins TRBV5-6 and TRBJ2-7; TRBD2 might be the D (6 bases). Germline values: CDR1 SGHDT, CDR2 YYEEEE. The length of the CDR3 is 16 residues. Trimming took off 5 bases at V and 0 bases at J, with 18 bases between the two ends. The CDR3 is CASSSIGTSSSYEQYF. CDR3 DNA: TGTGCCAGCAGTTCCATCGGGACTTCGAGCTCCTACGAGCAGTACTTC.

The V and J genes are TRBV7-6 and TRBJ2-3, with 9 bases lining up with TRBD2. This CDR3 has 17 amino acids. Looked up from germline, CDR1 is SGHVS and CDR2 is FNYEAQ. J was trimmed by 4 bases and V by 5 bases; bases with no gene match: 13. CDR3 nucleotide sequence: TGTGCCAGCAGCCCTACCGCGGGGGGGCCAAGGGCAGATACGCAGTATTTT. This translates into CASSPTAGGPRADTQYF.

The V call is TRBV5-5, the J call TRBJ1-5; 7 bases match TRBD1. The CDR3 totals 15 residues. Unmatched junction bases numbered 7, after V lost 4 bases and J lost 3 bases. In germline, CDR1 is SGHKS, CDR2 YYEKEE (reference sequence). CDR3 in amino acids: CASSPDREVNQPQHF. The CDR3 DNA follows: TGTGCCAGCAGCCCCGACAGGGAGGTCAATCAGCCCCAGCATTTT.

The chain links TRBV28 to TRBJ2-3; TRBD1 matches at 12 bases. The germline V gene has CDR1 MDHEN and CDR2 SYDVKM. CDR3 length: 15 amino acids. Germline trimming cut 4 bases from V and 5 bases from J; bases unmatched to any gene: 4. The CDR3 loop is CASSSGDRGQDTQYF. The CDR3 bases are TGTGCCAGCAGTTCTGGGGACAGGGGGCAAGATACGCAGTATTTT. The full variable domain, in which reference TRBV28 and TRBJ2-3 provide the parts outside the CDR3, is DVKVTQSSRYLVKRTGEKVFLECVQDMDHENMFWYRQDPGLGLRLIYFSYDVKMKEKGDIPEGYSVSREKKERFSLILESASTNQTSMYLCASSSGDRGQDTQYFGPGTRLTVL.

This clone appeared once. V is TRBV7-2 and J is TRBJ2-2; no clear D. V dropped 3 bases and J dropped 8 bases, with 10 bases sitting between them. The CDR3 runs to 13 residues. Germline V lookup: CDR1 SGHTA, CDR2 FQGNSA. In DNA, the CDR3 is TGTGCCAGCAGCTTGTGGTCTGAGGGGGAGCTGTTTTTT. It translates to CASSLWSEGELFF.

V is TRBV6-5 and J is TRBJ2-2; TRBD2 matches at 8 bases. Trimming removed 5 bases from V and 6 bases from J; junction bases left unmatched: 5. The CDR3 spans 14 residues. The germline gives CDR1 MNHEY, CDR2 SVGAGI. The CDR3 region has the DNA TGTGCCAGCAGTCCCCGGGGGGGGCCCGGGGAGCTGTTTTTT. Translated, it gives CASSPRGGPGELFF.

This rearrangement joins TRBV25-1 to TRBJ2-2; the D gene is possibly TRBD1 (5 bases). V gave up 6 bases and J gave up 6 bases, with 11 bases separating them. Germline V CDR1 and CDR2: MGHDK, SYGVNS. This CDR3 region has 13 residues. CDR3: CASRGQDPGELFF. DNA of the CDR3: TGTGCCAGCAGGGGGCAGGACCCCGGGGAGCTGTTTTTT.

CDR3 nucleotides: TGTGCCAGCAGCCGGACACCGGGCCGTCTATCAACAGATACGCAGTATTTT. It yields the protein CASSRTPGRLSTDTQYF. The V and J genes are TRBV14 and TRBJ2-3, with D perhaps TRBD1 (5 bases). V gave up 4 bases and J gave up 3 bases, with 20 bases separating them. Looked up from germline, CDR1 is SGHDN and CDR2 is FVKESK. There are 17 residues in the CDR3.

The chain has TRBV7-9 and TRBJ1-2; no clear D. This CDR3 contains 13 residues. Between the trimmed V and J ends, which lost 3 bases and 0 bases, there was a span of 5 bases. Germline V gene data show CDR1 as SEHNR and CDR2 as FQNEAQ (reference sequence). The CDR3: CASSFSSNYGYTF. The CDR3 DNA reads as TGTGCCAGCAGCTTTTCTTCTAACTATGGCTACACCTTC.